The clone carrying this TCR beta chain showed up just a few times. This sample is drawn from a study of beta chain features in type 1 diabetes. The whole isolated RNA underwent reverse transcription, so sequencing captured expressed TCRB transcripts. Sequenced by immunoSEQ multiplex PCR; TCRdb stores in-frame clones only, minus some. The sample includes about 620,000 clones, 15% of them seen just once. Sorting that relied on CD45RO/CCR7/CD25/CD127/CD95/CD27 yielded CD4+ naive, central memory, regulatory and stem cell-like memory cells. The source is a man younger than 35 in good health. Sequencing was performed on naive CD4+ T cells from blood.

CDR3 amino acids: CAISESWQTNGYTF. CDR3 coding DNA: TGTGCCATCAGTGAGTCGTGGCAGACCAATGGCTACACCTTC. This rearrangement joins TRBV10-3 to TRBJ1-2, with D unresolved. V was clipped by 0 bases and J by 6 bases, with 11 bases between them. The CDR3 totals 14 residues. Germline V CDR1 and CDR2: ENHRY, SYGVKD.